This paragraph covers one TCR beta chain sequence. Authors' data handling: Reference gene primer amplification gave nucleated cell count estimates. Clones were sequenced by immunoSEQ multiplex PCR, and TCRdb holds only the in-frame ones, with some missing. V, J and clone size reflect that table, while D and trimming were determined from the DNA. The sample includes 100,000 to 150,000 clones, approximately 81% of them seen just once. V lost 4 bases and J lost 10, with 19 bases in between. There are 14 residues in the CDR3. Germline values: CDR1 LNHDA, CDR2 SQIVND (reference sequence). The data were obtained in a study of blood T cell repertoires in COVID-19. Study at large: Acute and convalescent COVID-19 specimens originated in the United States, Italy and Spain. Nucleic acid was either cDNA or gDNA, and it came from T cells, B-cell-depleted T cells, or PBMCs.

The origin of this receptor is a man aged 55 to 69 with acute or convalescent COVID-19. The gene calls are TRBV19 and TRBJ1-1, with unresolved D. The sequencing sample was made of peripheral blood. This CDR3 is CASSKITGPDAAFF. The CDR3 nucleotides read TGTGCCAGTAGTAAGATTACGGGTCCCGATGCAGCTTTCTTT. Supplemented by reference TRBV19 and TRBJ1-1, the full variable domain reads DGGITQSPKYLFRKEGQNVTLSCEQNLNHDAMYWYRQDPGQGLRLIYYSQIVNDFQKGDIAEGYSVSREKKESFPLTVTSAQKNPTAFYLCASSKITGPDAAFFGQGTRLTVV.